One T cell receptor beta chain is described in this entry. Germline-derived CDR1 and CDR2 are MNHGY and SAAAGT. Trimming took 5 bases from V and 0 from J, leaving 13 bases between them. The CDR3 length is 15 residues. The source of the sample is a study of tumor-infiltrating lymphocytes in oesophageal squamous cell carcinoma. TCRdb re-called the PCR reads through MiXCR, storing one row per CDR3 protein. The sample has 15,000 to 20,000 distinct CDR3 sequences, roughly 53% seen once. Sequenced sample: esophageal tumor tissue. The chain links TRBV6-8 to TRBJ2-5, with D possibly being TRBD2 (5 bases). This receptor was taken from a male donor with esophageal squamous cell carcinoma. The CDR3 reads CASSAIGVHQETQYF. As DNA, the CDR3 is TGTGCCAGCAGTGCGATCGGGGTCCACCAAGAGACCCAGTACTTC.